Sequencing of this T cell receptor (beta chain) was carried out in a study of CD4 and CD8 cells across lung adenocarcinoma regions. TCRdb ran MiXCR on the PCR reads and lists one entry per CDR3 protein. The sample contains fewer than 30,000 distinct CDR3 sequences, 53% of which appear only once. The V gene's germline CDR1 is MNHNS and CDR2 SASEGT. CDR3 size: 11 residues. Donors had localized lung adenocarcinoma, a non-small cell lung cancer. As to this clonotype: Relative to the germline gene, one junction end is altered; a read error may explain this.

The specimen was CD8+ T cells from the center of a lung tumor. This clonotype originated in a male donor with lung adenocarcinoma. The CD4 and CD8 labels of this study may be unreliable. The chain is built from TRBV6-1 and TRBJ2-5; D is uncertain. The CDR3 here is CGGCEAETQYF. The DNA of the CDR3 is TGTGGCGGCTGTGAGGCAGAGACGCAGTATTTC.